The 19 T cell receptor beta chains in this list originate from one sample, sequenced in a study of human T cells and chemical hapten exposure. Time point reported: patch test 2, 6 weeks after DPC sensitization. Treatment meaning: therapeutic diphenylcyclopropenone sensitization with weekly scalp DPC. TCRdb recomputed calls from the RACE reads with MiXCR, one row per CDR3 protein. The table includes roughly 30,000 distinct CDR3 sequences, roughly 9.4% detected once. The starting material was whole blood, obtained in connection with sensitization to the hapten diphenylcyclopropenone (DPC). These receptor sequences come from a man younger than 40 with alopecia areata. Some clones in this sample may be carry-over from other donors' samples.

This clonotype was seen repeatedly, ten times or more. The CDR3 protein is CSVEKGFGTEAFF. CDR3 sequence (DNA): TGCAGCGTCGAAAAGGGATTCGGCACTGAAGCTTTCTTT. V and J are TRBV29-1 and TRBJ1-1; the D is unclear. The CDR3 contains 13 residues. CDR1 is SQVTM, CDR2 ANQGSEA, per germline. With 6 bases removed from V and 4 bases from J, the gap between germline ends came to 15 bases. The whole variable domain, remainder taken from reference TRBV29-1 and TRBJ1-1, is SAVISQKPSRDICQRGTSLTIQCQVDSQVTMMFWYRQQPGQSLTLIATANQGSEATYESGFVIDKFPISRPNLTFSTLTVSNMSPEDSSIYLCSVEKGFGTEAFFGQGTRLTVV.

The chain links TRBV6-5 to TRBJ2-3, with 9 nucleotides matching TRBD1. This CDR3 has 14 residues. J was trimmed by 1 base and V by 6 bases; bases with no gene match: 2. CDR1 is MNHEY, CDR2 SVGAGI, per germline. CDR3: CASRQGAGTDTQYF. CDR3 bases: TGTGCCAGCAGACAGGGGGCCGGCACAGATACGCAGTATTTT.

Ten or more counts support this clonotype. The chain combines TRBV7-6 with TRBJ1-2; TRBD1 might be the D (5 bases). This CDR3 is built from 12 residues. Looked up from germline, CDR1 is SGHVS and CDR2 is FNYEAQ. The V gene lost 8 bases and the J gene lost 4 bases, with 11 bases spanning the gap. In DNA form, the CDR3 reads TGTGCCAGCTCAGGGAACAGCTATGGCTACACCTTC. Residues: CASSGNSYGYTF.

The sample holds many counts of this clonotype. The rearrangement joins TRBV11-2 to TRBJ1-5; D uncertain. V dropped 1 base and J dropped 5 bases, with 6 bases sitting between them. CDR3 length: 13 residues. The V gene's germline CDR1 is SGHAT and CDR2 FQNNGV. The CDR3 DNA reads TGTGCCAGCAGCTTAGCCGCAGATCAGCCCCAGCATTTT. It codes for CASSLAADQPQHF. The full variable domain, its missing parts supplied by reference TRBV11-2 and TRBJ1-5, is EAGVAQSPRYKIIEKRQSVAFWCNPISGHATLYWYQQILGQGPKLLIQFQNNGVVDDSQLPKDRFSAERLKGVDSTLKIQPAKLEDSAVYLCASSLAADQPQHFGDGTRLSIL.

This clonotype has a handful of counts. The gene calls are TRBV29-1 and TRBJ2-2, with D perhaps matching TRBD1 (5 bases). V lost 6 bases to trimming and J lost 1 base, with 12 bases between them. Per the germline V gene, CDR1 is SQVTM and CDR2 is ANQGSEA. There are 14 residues in the CDR3. CDR3: CSVESQGNTGELFF. The CDR3 DNA is TGCAGCGTCGAGTCCCAGGGGAACACCGGGGAGCTGTTTTTT.

The rearrangement joins TRBV29-1 to TRBJ2-5; D is possibly TRBD2 (5 bases). The CDR3 sequence is 13 residues long. The V and J ends lost 0 bases and 4 bases respectively, with 9 bases between them. Germline lookup yields CDR1 SQVTM and CDR2 ANQGSEA. The CDR3 region is CSVEDVGIETQYF. As DNA, the CDR3 is TGCAGCGTTGAAGATGTCGGGATAGAGACCCAGTACTTC.

This clonotype turned up a few times. The V gene is TRBV29-1, the J gene TRBJ2-7; 11 bases align to TRBD2. V dropped 4 bases and J dropped 6; count of bases not matched to a gene: 5. The CDR3 extends over 13 amino acids. Germline CDR1 is SQVTM and CDR2 is ANQGSEA. The CDR3 bases are TGCAGCGTTGGGCTAGCGGGAGGCAGCGAGCAGTACTTC. Protein product: CSVGLAGGSEQYF.

This clonotype is medium-sized in the sample. Here the CDR3 reads CSVETQGFYTF. Written as DNA, the CDR3 is TGCAGCGTAGAAACACAGGGGTTCTACACCTTC. The genes are TRBV29-1 and TRBJ1-2; 7 positions agree with TRBD1. V lost 6 bases to trimming and J lost 10 bases; unmatched junction nucleotides: 8. The CDR3 sequence is 11 residues long. The germline V gene encodes CDR1 SQVTM and CDR2 ANQGSEA. Full variable domain (outside the CDR3, taken from reference TRBV29-1 and TRBJ1-2): SAVISQKPSRDICQRGTSLTIQCQVDSQVTMMFWYRQQPGQSLTLIATANQGSEATYESGFVIDKFPISRPNLTFSTLTVSNMSPEDSSIYLCSVETQGFYTFGSGTRLTVV.

The chain employs TRBV9 and TRBJ1-2; D gene ambiguous. The CDR3 contains 17 residues. Looked up from germline, CDR1 is SGDLS and CDR2 is YYNGEE. V was trimmed by 0 bases and J by 4 bases, leaving 19 bases between them. CDR3: CASSVAADANRFYGYTF. The CDR3 DNA sequence: TGTGCCAGCAGCGTAGCTGCAGACGCTAACAGATTCTATGGCTACACCTTC.

The chain has TRBV7-6 and TRBJ2-7; D ambiguous. The CDR3 has 11 amino acids. Germline CDR1 SGHVS, CDR2 FNYEAQ. The V end lost 3 bases, the J end lost 5 bases, and 5 bases lay between the germline ends. The CDR3 region is CASSFSDEQYF. The CDR3, as DNA: TGTGCCAGCAGCTTTTCCGACGAGCAGTACTTC.

This clonotype was detected many times. The J gene is TRBJ2-1, the V gene TRBV6-6; TRBD2 matches at 10 bases. The germline V gene has CDR1 MNHNY and CDR2 SVGAGI (reference sequence). This CDR3 spans 15 amino acids. Losses at the gene ends were 4 bases for V and 8 bases for J; bases not matched to a gene: 8. The CDR3 coding sequence is TGTGCCAGCAGTTCAGTAAGACTAGCGGGCGATGAGCAGTTCTTC. As protein: CASSSVRLAGDEQFF.

This clonotype was observed a handful of times. The chain employs TRBV29-1 and TRBJ1-1, with D possibly being TRBD1 (5 bases). The CDR3 length is 11 residues. Per germline, CDR1 SQVTM and CDR2 ANQGSEA. The V gene lost 5 bases and the J gene lost 10 bases, with 14 bases spanning the gap. In nucleotides, the CDR3 is TGCAGCGTTCGGAGCCAGGGAGCAGCTTTCTTT. Translation: CSVRSQGAAFF.

This clonotype was detected only a few times. The chain combines TRBV20-1 with TRBJ2-7; 9 positions agree with TRBD1. CDR3 length: 15 residues. Looked up from germline, CDR1 is DFQATT and CDR2 is SNEGSKA (reference sequence). Trimming cost V 0 bases and J 3 bases; bases outside gene matches: 6. The CDR3 DNA reads as TGCAGTGCTAGAGATCGACAGGGGGAGAGCTACGAGCAGTACTTC. Translated: CSARDRQGESYEQYF.

The sample holds many counts of this clonotype. The chain links TRBV5-1 to TRBJ1-1; D gene ambiguous. CDR1 and CDR2 from the germline V gene are SGHRS and YFSETQ. This CDR3 has 16 residues. The V gene lost 4 bases and the J gene lost 0 bases, with 16 bases spanning the gap. CDR3 coding DNA: TGCGCCAGCAGCCAACAGTTTACAGCGGTGAACACTGAAGCTTTCTTT. Translation: CASSQQFTAVNTEAFF.

This clonotype was seen only a few times. The chain carries TRBV29-1 and TRBJ1-2, with TRBD1 matching 8 bases. The CDR3 spans 13 residues. The ends lost 4 bases at V and 7 bases at J; junction bases unmatched: 8. Germline-derived CDR1 and CDR2 are SQVTM and ANQGSEA. In DNA, the CDR3 is TGCAGCGTTGGAAGGTCAGGGGGCAGTGGCTACACCTTC. Translated: CSVGRSGGSGYTF.

This clonotype was seen at least ten times. The genes are TRBV6-5 and TRBJ1-2; D unclear. CDR3 length equals 14 residues. Germline V gives CDR1 MNHEY, CDR2 SVGAGI. With 10 bases removed from V and 8 bases from J, the gap between germline ends came to 23 bases. The chain's CDR3 is CAILLLAGRAGYTF. In DNA form, the CDR3 reads TGTGCCATCCTACTTTTGGCGGGCCGCGCAGGCTACACCTTC.

This clonotype came up a few times. The J gene is TRBJ2-1, the V gene TRBV7-2; 10 bases fit TRBD2. V was clipped by 3 bases and J by 8 bases; unmatched bases: 4. The germline CDR1 and CDR2 sequences are SGHTA and FQGNSA. The CDR3 contains 14 residues. The CDR3 is CASSFQRGGDEQFF. Written as DNA, the CDR3 is TGTGCCAGCAGCTTCCAGCGGGGGGGCGATGAGCAGTTCTTC.

The sample holds many counts of this clonotype. This rearrangement joins TRBV12-3 or TRBV12-4 to TRBJ1-5; TRBD1 is a possible D gene (6 bases). The CDR3 runs 16 residues. V gave up 2 bases and J gave up 2 bases, with 13 bases separating them. DNA of the CDR3: TGTGCCAGCAGTTTATATGGGGAGGGGGGCAATCAGCCCCAGCATTTT. It specifies CASSLYGEGGNQPQHF.

This clonotype was counted between two and nine times. The J gene is TRBJ2-2, the V gene TRBV11-2, with D hard to call. This CDR3 region has 16 residues. V lost 3 bases, J lost 6 bases, and 17 bases lay in between. Germline V gene lookup returns CDR1 SGHAT and CDR2 FQNNGV. CDR3 nucleotide sequence: TGTGCCAGCAGCTTCCCTAGGGTACAAGGCGCCGGGGAGCTGTTTTTT. Protein: CASSFPRVQGAGELFF.